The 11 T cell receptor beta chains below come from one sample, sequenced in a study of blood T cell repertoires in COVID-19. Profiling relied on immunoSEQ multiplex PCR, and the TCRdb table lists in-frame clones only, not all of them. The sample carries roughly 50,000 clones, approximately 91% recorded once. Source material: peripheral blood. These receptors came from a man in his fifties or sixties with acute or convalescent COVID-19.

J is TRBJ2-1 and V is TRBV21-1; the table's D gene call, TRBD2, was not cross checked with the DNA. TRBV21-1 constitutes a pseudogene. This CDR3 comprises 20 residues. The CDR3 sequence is CASSTTRETSGGSSYNEQFF. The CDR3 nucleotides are TGTGCCAGCAGCACTACACGTGAGACTAGCGGGGGGAGCTCCTACAATGAGCAGTTCTTC.

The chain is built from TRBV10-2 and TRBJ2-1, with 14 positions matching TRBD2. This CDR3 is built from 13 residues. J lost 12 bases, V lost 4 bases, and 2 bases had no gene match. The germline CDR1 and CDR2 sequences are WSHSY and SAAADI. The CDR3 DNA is TGCGCCAGCAGTGCCGGGACTAGCGGGAGGCAGTTCTTC. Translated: CASSAGTSGRQFF.

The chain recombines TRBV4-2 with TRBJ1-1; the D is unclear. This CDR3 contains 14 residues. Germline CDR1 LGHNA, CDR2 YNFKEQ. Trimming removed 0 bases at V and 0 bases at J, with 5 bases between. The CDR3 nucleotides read TGTGCCAGCAGCCAAGATCCGTTGAACACTGAAGCTTTCTTT. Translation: CASSQDPLNTEAFF.

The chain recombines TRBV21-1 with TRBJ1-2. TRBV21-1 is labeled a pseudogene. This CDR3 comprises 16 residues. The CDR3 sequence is CASSKGGGAQTYGYTF. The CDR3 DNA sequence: TGTGCCAGCAGCAAAGGAGGAGGGGCGCAAACCTATGGCTACACCTTC.

CDR3 in DNA: TGTGCCAGCGGGGACAGATCAATCTATGGCTACACCTTC. Its translation is CASGDRSIYGYTF. The chain uses TRBV6-5 and TRBJ1-2; 7 nucleotides match TRBD1. CDR3 length: 13 residues. Trimming cost V 8 bases and J 4 bases; bases outside gene matches: 7. Looked up from germline, CDR1 is MNHEY and CDR2 is SVGAGI.

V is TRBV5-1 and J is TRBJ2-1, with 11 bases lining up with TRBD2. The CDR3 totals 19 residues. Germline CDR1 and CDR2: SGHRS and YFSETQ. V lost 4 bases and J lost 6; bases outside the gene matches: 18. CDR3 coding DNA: TGCGCCAGCAGCCGCGGAAGGGCAGCCCCGGGACTAGCGGCCAATGAGCAGTTCTTC. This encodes CASSRGRAAPGLAANEQFF.

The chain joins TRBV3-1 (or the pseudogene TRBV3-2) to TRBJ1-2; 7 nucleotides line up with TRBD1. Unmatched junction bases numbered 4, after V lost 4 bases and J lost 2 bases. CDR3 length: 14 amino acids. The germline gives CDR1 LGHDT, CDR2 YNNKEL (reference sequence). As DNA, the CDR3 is TGTGCCAGCAGCCCGCAAGGGGGCAACTATGGCTACACCTTC. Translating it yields CASSPQGGNYGYTF.

The CDR3, as DNA: TGTGCCAGTAGGGACGGAGGACTAAGGGGCTATGGCTACACCTTC. It is translated as CASRDGGLRGYGYTF. This chain uses TRBV19 with TRBJ1-2; weak D call: TRBD1 (5 bases). Germline V gene lookup returns CDR1 LNHDA and CDR2 SQIVND (reference sequence). Trimming pared 6 bases from V and 4 bases from J, leaving 18 bases between. The CDR3 spans 15 residues.

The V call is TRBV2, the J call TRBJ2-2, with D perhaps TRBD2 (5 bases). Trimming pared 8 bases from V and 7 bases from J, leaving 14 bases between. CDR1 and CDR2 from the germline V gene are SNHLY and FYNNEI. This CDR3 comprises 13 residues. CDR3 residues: CASSTNRDGELFF. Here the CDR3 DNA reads TGTGCCAGCTCGACTAATCGTGACGGGGAGCTGTTTTTT. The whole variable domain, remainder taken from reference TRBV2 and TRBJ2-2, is EPEVTQTPSHQVTQMGQEVILRCVPISNHLYFYWYRQILGQKVEFLVSFYNNEISEKSEIFDDQFSVERPDGSNFTLKIRSTKLEDSAMYFCASSTNRDGELFFGEGSRLTVL.

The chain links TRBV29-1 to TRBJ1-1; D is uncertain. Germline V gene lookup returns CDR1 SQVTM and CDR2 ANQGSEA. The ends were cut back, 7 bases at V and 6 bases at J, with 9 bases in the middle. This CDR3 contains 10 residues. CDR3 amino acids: CSALIAEAFF. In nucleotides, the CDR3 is TGCAGCGCCCTAATCGCTGAAGCTTTCTTT.

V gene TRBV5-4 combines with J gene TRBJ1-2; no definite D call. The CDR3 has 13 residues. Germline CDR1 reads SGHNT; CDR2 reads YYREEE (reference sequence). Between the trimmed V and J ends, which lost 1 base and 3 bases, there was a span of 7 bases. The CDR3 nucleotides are TGTGCCAGCAGCTTGCGGGTGGACTATGGCTACACCTTC. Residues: CASSLRVDYGYTF.